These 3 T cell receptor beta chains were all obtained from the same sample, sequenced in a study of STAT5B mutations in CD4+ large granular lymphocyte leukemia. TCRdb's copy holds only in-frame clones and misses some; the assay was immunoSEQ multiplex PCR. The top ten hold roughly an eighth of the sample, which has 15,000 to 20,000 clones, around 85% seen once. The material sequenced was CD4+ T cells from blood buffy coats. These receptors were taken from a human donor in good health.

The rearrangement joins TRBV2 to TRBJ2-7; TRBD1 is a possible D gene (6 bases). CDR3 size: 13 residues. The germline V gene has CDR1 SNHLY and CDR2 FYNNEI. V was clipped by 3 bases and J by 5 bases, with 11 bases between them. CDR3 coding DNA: TGTGCCAGCAGTGACCAGGGGTTCCACGAGCAGTACTTC. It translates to CASSDQGFHEQYF.

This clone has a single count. The CDR3 spells CASRISTSNSGANVLTF. The CDR3 bases are TGTGCCAGCAGGATTTCCACCTCAAACTCTGGGGCCAACGTCCTGACTTTC. This chain connects TRBV2 to TRBJ2-6; D remains unclear. V was trimmed by 6 bases and J by 0 bases, leaving 15 bases between them. Germline CDR1 reads SNHLY; CDR2 reads FYNNEI. CDR3 size: 17 residues.

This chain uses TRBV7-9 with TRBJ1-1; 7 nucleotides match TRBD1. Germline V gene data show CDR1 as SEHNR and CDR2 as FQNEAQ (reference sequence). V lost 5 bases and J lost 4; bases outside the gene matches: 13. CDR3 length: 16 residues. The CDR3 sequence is CASSPQTRQGRTEAFF. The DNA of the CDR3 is TGTGCCAGCAGCCCCCAAACCCGACAGGGTCGCACTGAAGCTTTCTTT.